This note documents a single TCR beta chain sequence. CD45RO-negative, CCR7-positively selected cells formed the naive CD8 fraction, excluding terminally differentiated effector memory CD45RA+ cells. This sample is part of a study of shared clonotypes between healthy human individuals. Study overall: Every donor yielded three CD4 naive, three CD4 memory, two CD8 naive and one CD8 memory plate.

In the authors' workflow: Filtering of immunoSEQ junctional sequences could not match full-length read filtering. Libraries were prepared by immunoSEQ multiplex PCR; TCRdb keeps only in-frame clonotypes and omits some of them. From that table come the V and J calls and clone size; the DNA was used to work out D and trimming. The table shows 1.5 million to 2.5 million clones, with around 96% occurring only once. The ends lost 5 bases at V and 0 bases at J; junction bases unmatched: 9. Germline CDR1 is MDHEN and CDR2 is SYDVKM. There are 18 residues in the CDR3. What was sequenced was naive CD8+ T cells sorted from blood. The clonotype comes from a man younger than 30 in good health. The J gene is TRBJ2-7, the V gene TRBV28, with 14 bases aligning to TRBD2. CDR3 coding DNA: TGTGCCAGCAGTATCGGGACTAGCGGGAGTCTAAGCTCCTACGAGCAGTACTTC. This codes for CASSIGTSGSLSSYEQYF.